The next 13 T cell receptor beta chains were all read from a single sample in a study of memory CD4+ T cells and cytomegalovirus serostatus. Single viable CD3+CD4+CD8-CD45RO+ cells were sorted as the memory CD4+ T cells. Profiling relied on immunoSEQ multiplex PCR, and the TCRdb table lists in-frame clones only, not all of them. The repertoire holds some 41,000 clones, with 70% to 80% as singletons. What was sequenced was memory CD4+ T cells from blood. The receptors stem from an adult in good health and CMV-seronegative.

The rearrangement joins TRBV29-1 to TRBJ2-5; no clear D gene. Trimming pared 5 bases from V and 4 bases from J, leaving 11 bases between. CDR1 is SQVTM and CDR2 is ANQGSEA in the germline V gene. CDR3 length: 12 residues. In nucleotides, the CDR3 is TGCAGCGTTTCGATCCTCGGAGAGACCCAGTACTTC. Translation: CSVSILGETQYF.

Points on this clone: Relative to the germline gene, one junction end is altered; a read error may explain this. V and J are TRBV12-5 and TRBJ1-5, with 7 bases fitting TRBD1. The CDR3 is made up of 13 amino acids. In germline, CDR1 is LGHNT, CDR2 FRNRAP. The CDR3 is CASGRDSNQLQHF. In DNA, the CDR3 is TGTGCTAGTGGTCGGGACAGCAATCAGCTCCAGCATTTT.

The V gene is TRBV7-9, the J gene TRBJ1-2; no definite D call. V lost 7 bases to trimming and J lost 5 bases, with 14 bases between them. Germline CDR1 is SEHNR and CDR2 is FQNEAQ (reference sequence). The CDR3 is made up of 13 amino acids. The CDR3: CASTSGSSYGYTF. CDR3 coding DNA: TGTGCCAGCACCTCGGGAAGTTCGTATGGCTACACCTTC.

The rearrangement joins TRBV18 to TRBJ2-7; D not certain. Per germline, CDR1 KGHSH and CDR2 LQKENI. The CDR3 length is 13 residues. V was shortened by 0 bases and J by 7 bases, with 10 bases between the two germline ends. CDR3 sequence reads: CASSPPLSWEQYF. DNA of the CDR3: TGTGCCAGCTCACCACCCCTCTCATGGGAGCAGTACTTC.

The CDR3 DNA reads TGTGCCAGCAGCCCAAGCTGGATTTCGGGGGGCGAAGGCCGGGACACCGGGGAGCTGTTTTTT. Its protein product is CASSPSWISGGEGRDTGELFF. V gene TRBV13 combines with J gene TRBJ2-2; D might be TRBD2 (7 bases). Germline CDR1 PRHDT, CDR2 FYEKMQ (reference sequence). This CDR3 is built from 21 residues. V lost 5 bases and J lost 3, with 31 bases in between.

The CDR3 protein is CASSTYIYNEQFF. CDR3 DNA sequence: TGTGCCAGCAGCACCTACATCTACAATGAGCAGTTCTTC. The V gene is TRBV7-2, the J gene TRBJ2-1; D is ambiguous. The CDR3 totals 13 residues. Germline-derived CDR1 and CDR2 are SGHTA and FQGNSA. Deletions cut 5 bases from V and 3 bases from J, with 8 bases between.

The CDR3 loop reads CASSGNGWFPWRTYEQYF. CDR3 coding DNA: TGTGCCAGCAGTGGCAATGGCTGGTTCCCCTGGAGAACCTACGAGCAGTACTTC. The rearrangement links TRBV25-1 to TRBJ2-7, with D unclear. CDR3 length equals 18 residues. Germline CDR1 reads MGHDK; CDR2 reads SYGVNS. Trimming pared 4 bases from V and 2 bases from J, leaving 24 bases between.

The chain's CDR3 is CASSGWTGSDYGYTF. The DNA for the CDR3 is TGCGCCAGCAGCGGGTGGACAGGCTCCGACTATGGCTACACCTTC. The chain couples TRBV5-1 to TRBJ1-2; the match to TRBD1 covers 7 bases. CDR3 length equals 15 residues. V dropped 4 bases and J dropped 3; count of bases not matched to a gene: 9. Per the germline V gene, CDR1 is SGHRS and CDR2 is YFSETQ.

The V gene is TRBV4-2, the J gene TRBJ2-4, with D perhaps matching TRBD1 (5 bases). Trimming shortened V by 0 bases and J by 13 bases, and 10 bases separated the two germline ends. The CDR3 consists of 12 residues. In germline, CDR1 is LGHNA, CDR2 YNFKEQ. This CDR3 reads CASSQDSRGQYF. The CDR3 coding sequence is TGTGCCAGCAGCCAAGACTCTAGGGGACAGTACTTC.

The chain has TRBV4-2 and TRBJ1-2; D gene ambiguous. The CDR3 spans 15 residues. Trimming cost V 2 bases and J 2 bases, with 12 bases left between them. CDR1 and CDR2 from the germline V gene are LGHNA and YNFKEQ. The CDR3 DNA reads as TGTGCCAGCAGCCAACTCCTCGCAGAGAACTATGGCTACACCTTC. This sequence encodes CASSQLLAENYGYTF.

This clone came up a few times. The gene calls are TRBV7-2 and TRBJ1-1; no firm D call. CDR3 length: 13 residues. Germline V lookup: CDR1 SGHTA, CDR2 FQGNSA. The V end lost 0 bases, the J end lost 3 bases, and 5 bases lay between the germline ends. CDR3: CASSLARYTEAFF. In nucleotides, the CDR3 is TGTGCCAGCAGCTTAGCCAGATACACTGAAGCTTTCTTT.

This chain uses TRBV5-4 with TRBJ1-2, with unresolved D. Germline CDR1 is SGHNT and CDR2 is YYREEE (reference sequence). CDR3 length: 13 amino acids. Deletions cut 5 bases from V and 8 bases from J, with 16 bases between. CDR3 residues: CASSPGNTVGYTF. The CDR3 nucleotides read TGTGCCAGCAGTCCGGGGAATACGGTGGGCTACACCTTC.

V and J are TRBV29-1 and TRBJ2-3; D might be TRBD2 (5 bases). Trimming cost V 6 bases and J 3 bases, with 16 bases left between them. The length of the CDR3 is 14 residues. In germline, CDR1 is SQVTM, CDR2 ANQGSEA. This chain's CDR3 is CSVPRPSGTDTQYF. The CDR3 DNA reads TGCAGCGTCCCCCGACCGAGCGGAACAGATACGCAGTATTTT.